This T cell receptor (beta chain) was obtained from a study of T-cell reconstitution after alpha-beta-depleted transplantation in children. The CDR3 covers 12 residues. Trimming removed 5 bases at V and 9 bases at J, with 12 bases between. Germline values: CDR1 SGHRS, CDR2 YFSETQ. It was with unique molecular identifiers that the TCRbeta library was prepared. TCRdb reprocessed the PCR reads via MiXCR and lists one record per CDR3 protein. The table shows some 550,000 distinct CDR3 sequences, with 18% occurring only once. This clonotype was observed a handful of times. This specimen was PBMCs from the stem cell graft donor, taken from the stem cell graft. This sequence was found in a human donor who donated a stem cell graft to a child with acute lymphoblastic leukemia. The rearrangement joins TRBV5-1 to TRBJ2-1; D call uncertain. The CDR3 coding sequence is TGCGCCAGCAGTCCGGTTCATGGTGAGCAGTTCTTC. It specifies CASSPVHGEQFF.